This is a list of T cell receptor beta chains from one sample in a study of cytomegalovirus exposure and HLA in healthy donors. Measured with immunoSEQ multiplex PCR; TCRdb has only the in-frame clones, and not every one. The sample has about 120,000 clones; 77% are singletons. The sample was PBMCs. These receptors all stem from a man between 18 and 29 years old in good health and CMV-seropositive. Each CDR3 is given with its conserved first and last residue.

v_call: TRBV28; j_call: TRBJ2-7; cdr3_aa: CASSWPPSGHYEQYF
v_call: TRBV5-4; j_call: TRBJ1-1; cdr3_aa: CASSFSGWEGVEAFF
v_call: TRBV10-2; j_call: TRBJ1-6; cdr3_aa: CASSEGSGGNSPLHF
v_call: TRBV28; j_call: TRBJ1-5; cdr3_aa: CASRSSVAGRFNQPQHF
v_call: TRBV6-1; j_call: TRBJ1-5; cdr3_aa: CASAGYGNQPQHF
v_call: TRBV6-5; j_call: TRBJ2-7; cdr3_aa: CASRLRQGHSYEQYF
v_call: TRBV11-2; j_call: TRBJ2-1; cdr3_aa: CASSLESSGEQFF
v_call: TRBV6-5; j_call: TRBJ1-5; cdr3_aa: CASSPTGYNNQPQHF
v_call: TRBV19; j_call: TRBJ1-1; cdr3_aa: CASSNSAGAEAFF
v_call: TRBV19; j_call: TRBJ2-1; cdr3_aa: CASSSGFSYNEQFF
v_call: TRBV7-3; j_call: TRBJ2-1; cdr3_aa: CASSGSVNEQFF
v_call: TRBV28; j_call: TRBJ1-6; cdr3_aa: CASSTGLGYNSPLHF
v_call: TRBV4-1; j_call: TRBJ1-3; cdr3_aa: CASSPGTGSGNTIYF
v_call: TRBV2; j_call: TRBJ1-2; cdr3_aa: CASTPVNYGYTF
v_call: TRBV7-9; j_call: TRBJ2-5; cdr3_aa: CASSWSGRETQYF
v_call: TRBV6-5; j_call: TRBJ2-3; cdr3_aa: CASTTSGRDTQYF
v_call: TRBV9; j_call: TRBJ1-4; cdr3_aa: CASSLGGDNEKLFF
v_call: TRBV5-4; j_call: TRBJ2-7; cdr3_aa: CASSGRTGGLDEQYF
v_call: TRBV10-3; j_call: TRBJ1-1; cdr3_aa: CAISERVTEAFF
v_call: TRBV10-3; j_call: TRBJ1-4; cdr3_aa: CATYGGGNEKLFF
v_call: TRBV14; j_call: .; cdr3_aa: CASSLKMGPYEQYF
v_call: TRBV7-9; j_call: TRBJ2-6; cdr3_aa: CASRVLFDSSGANGLTF
v_call: TRBV5-1; j_call: .; cdr3_aa: CASSFGTQPSYEQYF
v_call: TRBV28; j_call: TRBJ1-1; cdr3_aa: CASRTRRVKDEAFF
v_call: TRBV28; j_call: TRBJ2-7; cdr3_aa: CASSLTGRYEQYF
v_call: TRBV4-2; j_call: TRBJ1-1; cdr3_aa: CASSQGEVNTEAFF
v_call: TRBV5-4; j_call: TRBJ2-3; cdr3_aa: CASSLADSSTDTQYF
v_call: TRBV4-2; j_call: TRBJ2-2; cdr3_aa: CASSQPGLSNTGELFF